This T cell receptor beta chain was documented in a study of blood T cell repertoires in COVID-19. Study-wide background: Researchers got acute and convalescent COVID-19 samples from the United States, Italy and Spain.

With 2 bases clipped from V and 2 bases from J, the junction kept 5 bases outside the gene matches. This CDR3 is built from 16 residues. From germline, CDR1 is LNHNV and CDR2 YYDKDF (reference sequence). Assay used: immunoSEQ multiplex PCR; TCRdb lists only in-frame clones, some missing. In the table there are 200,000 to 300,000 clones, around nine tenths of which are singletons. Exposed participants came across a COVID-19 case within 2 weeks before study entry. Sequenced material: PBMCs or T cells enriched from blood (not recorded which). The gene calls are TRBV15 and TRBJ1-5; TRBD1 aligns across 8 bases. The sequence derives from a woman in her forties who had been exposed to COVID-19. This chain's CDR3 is CATSRLPGQGNQPQHF. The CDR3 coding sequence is TGTGCCACCAGCAGACTCCCGGGACAGGGCAATCAGCCCCAGCATTTT.